This is a list of T cell receptor beta chains from one sample in a study of T cell responses to AZD1222 COVID-19 vaccine. Measured with immunoSEQ multiplex PCR; TCRdb has only the in-frame clones, and not every one. The sample lists about 150,000 clones; around four fifths were seen once. The specimen comprised peripheral blood, sampled on day 0 of AZD1222 vaccination. These receptors all stem from an adult in good health. Each CDR3 is given with its conserved first and last residue. The D gene is left open where the match is weak. Clone size, where shown, is once, few, many, or a class for clones that have expanded.

cdr3_aa	cdr3_nt	j_call	clone_size	v_call	d_call
CASTPGGRGLKDTEAFF	TGTGCCAGCACCCCAGGGGGCAGGGGGCTTAAGGACACTGAAGCTTTCTTT	TRBJ1-1	-	TRBV4-2	TRBD1
CAWTLFDLDTEAFF	TGTGCCTGGACCCTTTTCGACCTGGACACTGAAGCTTTCTTT	TRBJ1-1	-	TRBV30	-
CASSLEGHLSYNEQFF	TGTGCCAGCAGCTTAGAGGGACATCTTTCCTACAATGAGCAGTTCTTC	TRBJ2-1	-	TRBV11-2	-
CASSLDGRGEKLFF	TGTGCCAGCAGCTTGGATGGGAGAGGGGAAAAACTGTTTTTT	TRBJ1-4	-	TRBV5-4	-
CSVGDSSGNTIYF	TGCAGCGTTGGCGACAGCTCTGGAAACACCATATATTTT	TRBJ1-3	-	TRBV29-1	-
CASRPLAGGPTDTQYF	TGTGCCAGTAGACCATTAGCGGGGGGGCCCACAGATACGCAGTATTTT	TRBJ2-3	-	TRBV19	TRBD2
CASSLQGVGDTIYF	TGTGCCAGCAGCTTGCAGGGGGTAGGAGACACCATATATTTT	TRBJ1-3	-	TRBV13	TRBD1
CASSLGRTAHSYEQYF	TGCGCCAGCAGTTTGGGTCGGACAGCCCATTCCTACGAGCAGTACTTC	TRBJ2-7	-	TRBV5-1	-
CATSDLMNTEAFF	TGTGCCACCAGTGATTTAATGAACACTGAAGCTTTCTTT	TRBJ1-1	-	TRBV24-1	-
CASRLDRASYGYTF	TGTGCCAGCAGACTTGACAGGGCAAGCTATGGCTACACCTTC	TRBJ1-2	few	TRBV3-1/TRBV3-2	TRBD1
CASSITRLAGGKPSLADTQYF	TGTGCCAGTAGTATAACAAGACTAGCGGGGGGGAAACCGAGCCTCGCAGATACGCAGTATTTT	TRBJ2-3	-	TRBV19	TRBD2
CASSSNDRWGKAFF	TGTGCCAGCAGTTCAAACGACAGGTGGGGGAAAGCTTTCTTT	TRBJ1-1	-	TRBV6-5	-
CASSLGGGVRYGYTF	TGTGCCAGCAGTTTGGGTGGCGGGGTTCGCTATGGCTACACCTTC	TRBJ1-2	few	TRBV28	-
CASSWTVEGEKLFF	TGTGCCAGCAGTTGGACTGTGGAGGGCGAAAAACTGTTTTTT	TRBJ1-4	-	TRBV25-1	-
CASSQTGGGNTIYF	TGTGCCAGCAGCCAAACAGGGGGCGGAAACACCATATATTTT	TRBJ1-3	-	TRBV9	TRBD1
CASRDRVSANEKLFF	TGTGCCAGCAGGGATAGGGTTTCGGCTAATGAAAAACTGTTTTTT	TRBJ1-4	-	TRBV6-6	-
CASRLQGRTSEQYF	TGTGCCAGCAGGCTTCAGGGGCGGACAAGCGAGCAGTACTTC	TRBJ2-7	-	TRBV28	-
CASSEAGRQSNYEQYF	TGTGCCAGCAGTGAAGCGGGTAGACAGTCTAATTACGAGCAGTACTTC	TRBJ2-7	-	TRBV6-1	-
CASIPHGAPTFQPQHF	TGTGCCAGCATCCCCCACGGAGCTCCCACGTTCCAGCCCCAGCATTTT	TRBJ1-5	-	TRBV28	-
CASSGQGQGALETQYF	TGTGCCAGCAGTGGACAAGGACAGGGGGCATTAGAGACCCAGTACTTC	TRBJ2-5	once	TRBV28	TRBD1
CSVWDRGTEAFF	TGCAGCGTCTGGGACAGGGGAACTGAAGCTTTCTTT	TRBJ1-1	-	TRBV29-1	TRBD1
CASSWDRTGELFF	TGTGCCAGCAGCTGGGACAGAACCGGGGAGCTGTTTTTT	TRBJ2-2	-	TRBV5-4	TRBD1
CASSLDASGGTETQYF	TGCGCCAGCAGCTTGGATGCTAGCGGGGGGACAGAGACCCAGTACTTC	TRBJ2-5	-	TRBV5-1	TRBD2
CASGLEAFGEAFF	TGTGCTAGTGGTTTAGAAGCTTTTGGTGAAGCTTTCTTT	TRBJ1-1	-	TRBV12-5	-
CASSLRPNTEAFF	TGTGCCAGCAGCCTTCGCCCGAACACTGAAGCTTTCTTT	TRBJ1-1	-	TRBV27	-
CASSSSGQGAYYEQYF	TGTGCCAGCAGTTCCTCCGGACAGGGGGCGTATTACGAGCAGTACTTC	TRBJ2-7	-	TRBV28	TRBD1
CASSLLNTEAFF	TGTGCCAGCAGCCTACTGAACACTGAAGCTTTCTTT	TRBJ1-1	-	TRBV5-8	-
CASSPDRTDQPQHF	TGTGCCAGCAGTCCTGACAGGACTGATCAGCCCCAGCATTTT	TRBJ1-5	-	TRBV28	-
CASSRQARNTEAFF	TGTGCCAGCAGTCGCCAAGCAAGGAACACTGAAGCTTTCTTT	TRBJ1-1	-	TRBV6-5	-
CASSLGQGRTYEQYF	TGCGCCAGCAGCTTGGGGCAGGGACGTACCTACGAGCAGTACTTC	TRBJ2-7	-	TRBV5-1	-
CASSEIRDYEQYF	TGTGCCAGCAGTGAAATCCGGGACTACGAGCAGTACTTC	TRBJ2-7	-	TRBV6-1	-
CASSFRQASNSGANVLTF	TGTGCCAGCAGCTTCCGACAGGCTAGTAACTCTGGGGCCAACGTCCTGACTTTC	TRBJ2-6	-	TRBV7-9	-
CASSLGLAGVDTQYF	TGTGCCAGCAGCTTGGGACTAGCGGGGGTTGATACGCAGTATTTT	TRBJ2-3	-	TRBV7-3	TRBD2
CASSLETGGPEAFF	TGTGCCAGCAGCTTAGAGACAGGGGGGCCTGAAGCTTTCTTT	TRBJ1-1	-	TRBV11-2	TRBD1
CAISEGFRAYEQYF	TGTGCCATCAGTGAGGGGTTCCGAGCCTACGAGCAGTACTTC	TRBJ2-7	-	TRBV10-3	-
CASSWTNYGYTF	TGTGCCAGCAGTTGGACTAACTATGGCTACACCTTC	TRBJ1-2	-	TRBV28	-
CASSEYRGRPQHF	TGCGCCAGCAGTGAGTATCGGGGTCGGCCCCAGCATTTT	TRBJ1-5	-	TRBV10-1	-
CASSKAGTVNTGELFF	TGTGCCAGCAGCAAAGCGGGGACAGTGAACACCGGGGAGCTGTTTTTT	TRBJ2-2	-	TRBV7-9	-
CASSLAWGETQYF	TGTGCCAGCAGCTTAGCGTGGGGAGAGACCCAGTACTTC	TRBJ2-5	-	TRBV11-1	-
CASSVAVGTDTQYF	TGCGCCAGCAGTGTCGCGGTTGGCACAGATACGCAGTATTTT	TRBJ2-3	-	TRBV10-2	-
CASSSPFSGASYEQYF	TGTGCCAGCAGTTCGCCTTTTAGCGGGGCCTCCTACGAGCAGTACTTC	TRBJ2-7	once	TRBV6-5	TRBD2
CASSEIGQDNQPQHF	TGTGCCAGCAGTGAAATAGGACAGGATAATCAGCCCCAGCATTTT	TRBJ1-5	-	TRBV6-1	TRBD1
CASRTGGLLNTEAFF	TGTGCCAGTAGAACAGGGGGGCTGTTAAACACTGAAGCTTTCTTT	TRBJ1-1	-	TRBV19	TRBD1
CASSSYHRGNNEQFF	TGTGCCAGCAGCTCATACCATCGGGGGAACAATGAGCAGTTCTTC	TRBJ2-1	-	TRBV7-3	-
CASSSLAARDYGYTF	TGTGCCAGCAGCTCCCTAGCGGCCAGGGACTATGGCTACACCTTC	TRBJ1-2	-	TRBV7-2	-
CASSEGTGISYEQYF	TGTGCCAGCAGTGAAGGGACAGGGATAAGCTACGAGCAGTACTTC	TRBJ2-7	-	TRBV2	TRBD1
CAWRNGGLDQPQHF	TGTGCCTGGAGAAACGGTGGGCTGGATCAGCCCCAGCATTTT	TRBJ1-5	-	TRBV30	-
CASSLGVGRAVNTEAFF	TGTGCCAGCAGCTTGGGGGTGGGAAGGGCAGTGAACACTGAAGCTTTCTTT	TRBJ1-1	-	TRBV5-6	-